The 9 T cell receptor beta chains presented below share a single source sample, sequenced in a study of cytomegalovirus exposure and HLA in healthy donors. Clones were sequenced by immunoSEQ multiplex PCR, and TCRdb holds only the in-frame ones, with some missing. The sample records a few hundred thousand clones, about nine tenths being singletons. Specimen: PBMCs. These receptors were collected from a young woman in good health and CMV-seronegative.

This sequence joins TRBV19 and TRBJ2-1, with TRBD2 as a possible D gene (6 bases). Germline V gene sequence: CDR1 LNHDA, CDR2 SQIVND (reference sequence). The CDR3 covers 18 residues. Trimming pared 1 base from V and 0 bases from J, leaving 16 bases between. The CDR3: CASSIGGAGLGSYNEQFF. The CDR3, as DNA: TGTGCCAGTAGTATAGGAGGTGCGGGACTTGGCTCCTACAATGAGCAGTTCTTC.

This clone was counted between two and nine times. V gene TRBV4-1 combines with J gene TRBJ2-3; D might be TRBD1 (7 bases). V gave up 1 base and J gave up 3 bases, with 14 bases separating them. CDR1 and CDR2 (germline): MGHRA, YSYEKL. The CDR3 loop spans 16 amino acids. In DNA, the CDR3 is TGCGCCAGCAGCCAAGTCGTGGCAGGGGGGACAGATACGCAGTATTTT. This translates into CASSQVVAGGTDTQYF.

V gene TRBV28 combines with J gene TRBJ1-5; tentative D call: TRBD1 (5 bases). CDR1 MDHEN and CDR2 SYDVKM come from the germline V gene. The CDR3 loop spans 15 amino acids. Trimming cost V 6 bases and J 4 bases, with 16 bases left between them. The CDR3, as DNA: TGTGCCAGCAGCGGACTAGGGGCGCGGAATCAGCCCCAGCATTTT. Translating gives CASSGLGARNQPQHF.

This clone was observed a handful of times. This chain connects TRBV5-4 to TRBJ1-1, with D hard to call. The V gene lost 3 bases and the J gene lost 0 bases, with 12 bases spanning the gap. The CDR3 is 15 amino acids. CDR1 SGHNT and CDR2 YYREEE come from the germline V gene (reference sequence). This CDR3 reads CASSSPHDLNTEAFF. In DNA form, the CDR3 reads TGTGCCAGCAGCTCGCCACACGACTTGAACACTGAAGCTTTCTTT.

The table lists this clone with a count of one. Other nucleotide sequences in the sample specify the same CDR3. DNA for the CDR3: TGTGCCAGCAGCCCCGCGGGGGGCCAGCCCCAGCATTTT. Its translation: CASSPAGGQPQHF. V usage is TRBV7-3 and J usage is TRBJ1-5, with D possibly being TRBD1 (6 bases). V shed 5 bases and J shed 7 bases, with 12 bases lying between them. The CDR3 extends over 13 amino acids. CDR1 is SGHTA and CDR2 is FQGTGA in the germline V gene.

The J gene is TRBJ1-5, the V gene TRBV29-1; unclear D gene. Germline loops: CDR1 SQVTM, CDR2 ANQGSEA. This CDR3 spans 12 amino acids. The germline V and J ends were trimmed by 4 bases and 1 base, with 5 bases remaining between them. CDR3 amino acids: CSVGESNQPQHF. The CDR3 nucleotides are TGCAGCGTTGGGGAGAGCAATCAGCCCCAGCATTTT. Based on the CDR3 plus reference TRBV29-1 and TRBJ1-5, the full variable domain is SAVISQKPSRDICQRGTSLTIQCQVDSQVTMMFWYRQQPGQSLTLIATANQGSEATYESGFVIDKFPISRPNLTFSTLTVSNMSPEDSSIYLCSVGESNQPQHFGDGTRLSIL.

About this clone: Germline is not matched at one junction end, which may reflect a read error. DNA for the CDR3: TGTGCCAGCAGCTTGGTAGCCGGCAGCGGGAGTGACTTC. Protein sequence: CASSLVAGSGSDF. The chain has TRBV5-6 and TRBJ2-7; 8 bases align to TRBD2. CDR1 and CDR2 from the germline V gene are SGHDT and YYEEEE. The CDR3 runs 13 residues.

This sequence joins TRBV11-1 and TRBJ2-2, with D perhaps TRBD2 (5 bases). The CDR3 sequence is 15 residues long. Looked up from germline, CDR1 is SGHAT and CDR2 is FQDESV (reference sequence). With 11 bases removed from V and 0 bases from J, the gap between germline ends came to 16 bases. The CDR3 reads CAAQSRAPNTGELFF. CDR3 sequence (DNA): TGTGCCGCACAGTCGAGGGCCCCGAACACCGGGGAGCTGTTTTTT. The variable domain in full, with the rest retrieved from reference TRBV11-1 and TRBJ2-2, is EAEVAQSPRYKITEKSQAVAFWCDPISGHATLYWYRQILGQGPELLVQFQDESVVDDSQLPKDRFSAERLKGVDSTLKIQPAELGDSAMYLCAAQSRAPNTGELFFGEGSRLTVL.

This chain's CDR3 is CAWSVRGGSSNIQYF. The CDR3 DNA is TGTGCCTGGAGTGTAAGGGGCGGGAGTAGTAACATTCAGTACTTC. This rearrangement joins TRBV30 to TRBJ2-4; the match to TRBD2 covers 7 bases. V shed 0 bases and J 7 bases; nucleotides not matched to a gene: 9. CDR1 is GTSNPN and CDR2 is SVGIG in the germline V gene (reference sequence). The CDR3 totals 15 residues. Complete variable domain (other parts from reference TRBV30 and TRBJ2-4): SQTIHQWPATLVQPVGSPLSLECTVEGTSNPNLYWYRQAAGRGLQLLFYSVGIGQISSEVPQNLSASRPQDRQFILSSKKLLLSDSGFYLCAWSVRGGSSNIQYFGAGTRLSVL.